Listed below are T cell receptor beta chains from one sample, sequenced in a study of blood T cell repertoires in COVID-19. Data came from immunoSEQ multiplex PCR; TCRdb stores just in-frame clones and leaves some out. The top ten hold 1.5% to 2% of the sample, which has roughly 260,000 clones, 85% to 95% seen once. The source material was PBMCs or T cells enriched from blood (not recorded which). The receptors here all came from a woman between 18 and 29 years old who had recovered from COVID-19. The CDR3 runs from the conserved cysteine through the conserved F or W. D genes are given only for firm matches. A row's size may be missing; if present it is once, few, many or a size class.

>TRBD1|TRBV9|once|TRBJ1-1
CASSSRTGNTEAFF
TGTGCCAGCAGCTCCCGGACAGGGAACACTGAAGCTTTCTTT
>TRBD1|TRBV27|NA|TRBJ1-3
CASSGTVSGNTIYF
TGTGCCAGCAGCGGGACAGTCTCTGGAAACACCATATATTTT
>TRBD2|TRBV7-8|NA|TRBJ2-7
CASRVSSGSFGEQYF
TGTGCCAGCAGGGTCTCTAGCGGGAGTTTCGGCGAGCAGTACTTC
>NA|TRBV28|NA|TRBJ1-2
CASSFRQFLGGYTF
TGTGCCAGCAGTTTCCGCCAATTCCTAGGTGGCTACACCTTC
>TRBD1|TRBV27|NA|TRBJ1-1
CASSGQGDTEAFF
TGTGCCAGCAGTGGACAGGGGGACACTGAAGCTTTCTTT
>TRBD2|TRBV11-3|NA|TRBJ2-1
CASSSRTSGGHEQFF
TGTGCCAGCAGCTCCCGGACTAGCGGGGGGCATGAGCAGTTCTTC
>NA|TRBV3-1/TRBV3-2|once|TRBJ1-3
CASSRKGLGMGNTIYF
TGTGCCAGCAGCCGAAAGGGGTTGGGTATGGGAAACACCATATATTTT
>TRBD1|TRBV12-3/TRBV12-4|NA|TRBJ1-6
CASGDRGYSPLHF
TGTGCCAGTGGGGACAGGGGTTATTCACCCCTCCACTTT
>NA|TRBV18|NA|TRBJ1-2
CASSPLPDSNYGYTF
TGTGCCAGCTCACCCCTCCCAGACAGCAACTATGGCTACACCTTC
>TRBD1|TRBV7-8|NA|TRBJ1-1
CASSFRAGGRNTEAFF
TGTGCCAGCAGCTTTCGGGCAGGGGGAAGAAACACTGAAGCTTTCTTT
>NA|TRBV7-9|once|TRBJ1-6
CASSVQGELYNSPLHF
TGTGCCAGCAGCGTACAGGGAGAACTCTATAATTCACCCCTCCACTTT
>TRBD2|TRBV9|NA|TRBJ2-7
CASSPGLAAHEQYF
TGTGCCAGCTCGCCGGGACTAGCTGCCCACGAGCAGTACTTC
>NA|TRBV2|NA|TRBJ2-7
CASRTAYEQYF
TGTGCCAGCAGGACAGCCTACGAGCAGTACTTC
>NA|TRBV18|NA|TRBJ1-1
CASSPLQGVTEAFF
TGTGCCAGCTCACCCCTCCAAGGAGTCACTGAAGCTTTCTTT
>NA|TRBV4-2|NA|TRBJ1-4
CASSQDPLNWNEKLFF
TGTGCCAGCAGCCAAGACCCCCTCAACTGGAATGAAAAACTGTTTTTT
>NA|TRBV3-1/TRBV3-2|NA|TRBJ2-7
CASSVSGYEQYF
TGTGCCAGCAGCGTCTCGGGCTACGAGCAGTACTTC
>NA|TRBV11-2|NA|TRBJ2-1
CASNTGYNEQFF
TGTGCCAGCAACACAGGATACAATGAGCAGTTCTTC
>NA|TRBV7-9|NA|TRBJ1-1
CASSLETGQGAFF
TGTGCCAGCAGCTTAGAAACTGGGCAAGGAGCTTTCTTT
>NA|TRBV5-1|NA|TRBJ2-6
CASSPSSGVGANVLTF
TGCGCCAGCAGCCCGAGCTCAGGGGTCGGGGCCAACGTCCTGACTTTC
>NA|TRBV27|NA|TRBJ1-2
CASSSLSRNYGYTF
TGTGCCAGCAGCTCTTTGTCGAGGAACTATGGCTACACCTTC
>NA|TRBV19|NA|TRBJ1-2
CASSIEAQGQPYYGYTF
TGTGCCAGTAGTATCGAGGCCCAGGGCCAACCTTACTATGGCTACACCTTC
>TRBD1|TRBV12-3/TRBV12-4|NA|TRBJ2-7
CASSSGQIAEQYF
TGTGCCAGCAGTTCGGGACAGATTGCCGAGCAGTACTTC
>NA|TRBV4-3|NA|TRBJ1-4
CASSQEGGRTNEKLFF
TGCGCCAGCAGCCAAGAAGGAGGGCGAACTAATGAAAAACTGTTTTTT
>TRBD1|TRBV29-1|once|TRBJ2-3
CSVSPGQSTDTQYF
TGCAGCGTTTCTCCGGGACAGAGCACAGATACGCAGTATTTT
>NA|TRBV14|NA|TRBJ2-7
CASSNDYNSGQPEQYF
TGTGCCAGCAGCAATGATTACAATTCGGGACAACCCGAGCAGTACTTC
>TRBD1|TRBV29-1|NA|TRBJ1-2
CSVGDRGIYGYTF
TGCAGCGTTGGGGACAGGGGGATTTATGGCTACACCTTC
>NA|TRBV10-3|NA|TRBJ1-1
CAISAGGIMNTEAFF
TGTGCCATCAGTGCTGGCGGGATAATGAACACTGAAGCTTTCTTT
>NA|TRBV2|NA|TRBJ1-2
CASTLVGSTSNYGYTF
TGTGCCAGCACCCTAGTCGGCAGTACATCTAACTATGGCTACACCTTC
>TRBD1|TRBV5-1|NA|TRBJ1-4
CASSKGQGNEKLFF
TGCGCCAGCAGCAAGGGACAGGGAAACGAAAAACTGTTTTTT
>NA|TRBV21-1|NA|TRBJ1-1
CASSRDTGAGEAFF
TGTGCCAGCAGCAGAGACACAGGGGCGGGTGAAGCTTTCTTT
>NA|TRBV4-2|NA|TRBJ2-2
CASSQLGTGELFF
TGTGCCAGCAGCCAACTAGGCACCGGGGAGCTGTTTTTT
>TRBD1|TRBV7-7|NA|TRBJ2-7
CASSPRTGDEQYF
TGTGCTAGCAGCCCCAGGACAGGGGACGAGCAGTACTTC
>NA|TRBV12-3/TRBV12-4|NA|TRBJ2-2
CASSLVAAGELFF
TGTGCCAGCAGTTTAGTAGCCGCCGGGGAGCTGTTTTTT
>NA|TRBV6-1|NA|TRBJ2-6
CASSELFRAGANVLTF
TGTGCCAGCAGTGAATTATTTAGAGCTGGGGCCAACGTCCTGACTTTC
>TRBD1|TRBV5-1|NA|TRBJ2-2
CASSYRTGGNTGELFF
TGCGCCAGCAGTTACCGGACAGGGGGTAACACCGGGGAGCTGTTTTTT
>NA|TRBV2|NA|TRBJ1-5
CASQPGSIEPFEPQHF
TGTGCCAGCCAGCCGGGGTCCATAGAGCCTTTTGAGCCCCAGCATTTT
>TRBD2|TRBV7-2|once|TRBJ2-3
CASSLELAGGTDTQYF
TGTGCCAGCAGCTTGGAGCTAGCGGGGGGTACAGATACGCAGTATTTT
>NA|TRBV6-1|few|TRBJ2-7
CASSEADRYYEQYF
TGTGCCAGCAGTGAAGCAGACAGGTACTACGAGCAGTACTTC
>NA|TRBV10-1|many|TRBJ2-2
CASSTEAHGELFF
TGCGCCAGCAGTACCGAGGCTCACGGGGAGCTGTTTTTT
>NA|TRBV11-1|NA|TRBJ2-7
CASSSSWGAYEQYF
TGTGCCAGCAGCTCTAGTTGGGGGGCCTACGAGCAGTACTTC
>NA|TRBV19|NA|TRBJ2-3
CASKALGSEDTQYF
TGTGCCAGTAAGGCCCTAGGATCTGAAGATACGCAGTATTTT
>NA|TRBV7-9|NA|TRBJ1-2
CASSLATAYGYTF
TGTGCCAGCAGCTTAGCCACAGCCTATGGCTACACCTTC
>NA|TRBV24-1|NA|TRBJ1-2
CATSEQGGGYTF
TGTGCCACCAGTGAGCAGGGAGGAGGCTACACCTTC
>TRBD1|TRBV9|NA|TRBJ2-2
CASSVGGLTGGHGELFF
TGTGCCAGCAGCGTAGGGGGCCTTACAGGGGGCCACGGGGAGCTGTTTTTT
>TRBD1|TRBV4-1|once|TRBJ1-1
CASSQVSGQGKTEAFF
TGCGCCAGCAGCCAAGTATCCGGACAGGGAAAAACTGAAGCTTTCTTT
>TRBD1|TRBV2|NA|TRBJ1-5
CASRGTDPNQPQHF
TGTGCCAGCAGGGGGACAGACCCCAATCAGCCCCAGCATTTT
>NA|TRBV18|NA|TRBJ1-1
CASSPGFSDTEAFF
TGTGCCAGCTCCCCGGGGTTCTCGGACACTGAAGCTTTCTTT
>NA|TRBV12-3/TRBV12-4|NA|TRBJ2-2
CASSFGNTGELFF
TGTGCCAGCAGTTTCGGTAACACCGGGGAGCTGTTTTTT
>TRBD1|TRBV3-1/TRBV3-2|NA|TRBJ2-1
CASSRTGQGGGRNEQFF
TGTGCCAGCAGCCGCACCGGACAGGGAGGTGGAAGGAATGAGCAGTTCTTC
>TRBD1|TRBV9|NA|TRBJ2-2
CASSPGGTTGELFF
TGTGCCAGCAGCCCAGGGGGTACCACCGGGGAGCTGTTTTTT
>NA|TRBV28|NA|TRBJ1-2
CASSLGGAESYGYTF
TGTGCCAGCAGTTTGGGGGGGGCCGAGAGCTATGGCTACACCTTC
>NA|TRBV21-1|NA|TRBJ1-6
CASSKEGTRGWNSPLHF
TGTGCCAGCAGCAAAGAGGGGACAAGGGGCTGGAATTCACCCCTCCACTTT
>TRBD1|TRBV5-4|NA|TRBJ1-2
CASSFIFRTGEDYGYTF
TGTGCCAGCAGCTTTATTTTTAGGACAGGGGAGGACTATGGCTACACCTTC
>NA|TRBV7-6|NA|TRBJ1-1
CASSLSGVDTEAFF
TGTGCCAGCAGCTTATCGGGGGTGGACACTGAAGCTTTCTTT